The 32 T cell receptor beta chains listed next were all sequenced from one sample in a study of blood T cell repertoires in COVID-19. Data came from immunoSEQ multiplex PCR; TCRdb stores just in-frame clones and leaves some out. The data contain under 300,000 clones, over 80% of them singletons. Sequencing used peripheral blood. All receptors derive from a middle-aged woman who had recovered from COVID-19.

CDR3 nucleotide sequence: TGTGCCAGCAGTAGAGGATACGAGCAGTACTTC. Translation gives CASSRGYEQYF. V and J are TRBV25-1 and TRBJ2-7, with no clear D. V gave up 5 bases and J gave up 4 bases, with 6 bases separating them. The CDR3 has 11 residues. Germline V lookup: CDR1 MGHDK, CDR2 SYGVNS.

Here the CDR3 reads CASSFERRYEQYF. The CDR3 DNA is TGCGCCAGCAGCTTCGAGAGGCGTTACGAGCAGTACTTC. The rearrangement joins TRBV5-1 to TRBJ2-7; D uncertain. Germline V gives CDR1 SGHRS, CDR2 YFSETQ. The germline V and J ends were trimmed by 2 bases and 4 bases, with 10 bases remaining between them. This CDR3 contains 13 residues.

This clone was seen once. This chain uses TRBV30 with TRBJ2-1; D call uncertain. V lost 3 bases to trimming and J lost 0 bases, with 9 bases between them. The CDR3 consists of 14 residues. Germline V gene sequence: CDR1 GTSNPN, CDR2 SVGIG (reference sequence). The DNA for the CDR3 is TGTGCCTGGAGGGGCACGAGCTCCTACAATGAGCAGTTCTTC. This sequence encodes CAWRGTSSYNEQFF.

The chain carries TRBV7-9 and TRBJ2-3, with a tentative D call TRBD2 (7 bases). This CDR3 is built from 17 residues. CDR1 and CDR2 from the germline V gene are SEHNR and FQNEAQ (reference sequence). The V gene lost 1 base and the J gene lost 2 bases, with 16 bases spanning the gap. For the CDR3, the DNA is TGTGCCAGCAGCTTAGACGGGGGGCGGGGAGCCACAGATACGCAGTATTTT. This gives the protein CASSLDGGRGATDTQYF.

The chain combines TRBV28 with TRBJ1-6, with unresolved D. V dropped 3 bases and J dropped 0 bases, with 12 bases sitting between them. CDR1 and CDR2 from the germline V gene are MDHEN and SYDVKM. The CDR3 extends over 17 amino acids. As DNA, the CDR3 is TGTGCCAGCAGTTTTCTCGATTCGAGCTCCTATAATTCACCCCTCCACTTT. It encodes CASSFLDSSSYNSPLHF.

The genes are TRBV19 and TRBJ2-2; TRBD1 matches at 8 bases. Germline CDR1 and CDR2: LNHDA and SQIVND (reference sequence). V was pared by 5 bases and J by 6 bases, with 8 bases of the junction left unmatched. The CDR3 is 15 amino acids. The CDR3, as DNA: TGTGCCAGTAGTCAGGACAGGGTCGGCGCCGGGGAGCTGTTTTTT. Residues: CASSQDRVGAGELFF. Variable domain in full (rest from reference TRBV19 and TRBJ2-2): DGGITQSPKYLFRKEGQNVTLSCEQNLNHDAMYWYRQDPGQGLRLIYYSQIVNDFQKGDIAEGYSVSREKKESFPLTVTSAQKNPTAFYLCASSQDRVGAGELFFGEGSRLTVL.

The CDR3: CASSQDRGQVGGSGYTF. As DNA, the CDR3 is TGTGCCAGCAGCCAAGATCGAGGCCAGGTCGGAGGTAGCGGCTACACCTTC. The chain links TRBV3-1 (or the pseudogene TRBV3-2) to TRBJ1-2; D gene unclear. V was cut by 0 bases and J by 8 bases, with 22 bases left in between. Germline V lookup: CDR1 LGHDT, CDR2 YNNKEL (reference sequence). This CDR3 region has 17 residues.

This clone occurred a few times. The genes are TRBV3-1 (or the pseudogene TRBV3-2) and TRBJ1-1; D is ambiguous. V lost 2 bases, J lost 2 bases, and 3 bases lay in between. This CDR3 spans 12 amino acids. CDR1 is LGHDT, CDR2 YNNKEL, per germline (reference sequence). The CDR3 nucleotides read TGTGCCAGCAGCCAAAGCAACACTGAAGCTTTCTTT. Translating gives CASSQSNTEAFF.

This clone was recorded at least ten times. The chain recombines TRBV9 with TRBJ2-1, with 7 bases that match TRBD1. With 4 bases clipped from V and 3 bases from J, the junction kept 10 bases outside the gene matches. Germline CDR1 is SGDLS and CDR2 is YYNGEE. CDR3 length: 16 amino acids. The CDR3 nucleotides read TGTGCCAGCAGCCCCGACCGGGACAGTGACTACAATGAGCAGTTCTTC. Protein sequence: CASSPDRDSDYNEQFF.

In DNA form, the CDR3 reads TGTGCCAGCAGTGAAGACGGGGGGTTAATCGATGAGCAGTTCTTC. Its translation is CASSEDGGLIDEQFF. This chain uses TRBV6-1 with TRBJ2-1; 7 bases are a match to TRBD2. Germline loops: CDR1 MNHNS, CDR2 SASEGT. With 1 base clipped from V and 8 bases from J, the junction kept 8 bases outside the gene matches. This CDR3 spans 15 amino acids.

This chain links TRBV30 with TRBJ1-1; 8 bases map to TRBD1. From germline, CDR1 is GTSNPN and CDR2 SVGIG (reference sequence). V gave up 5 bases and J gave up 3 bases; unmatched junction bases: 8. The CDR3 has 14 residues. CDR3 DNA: TGTGCCTGGCAAACAGGGGGTTTGGACACTGAAGCTTTCTTT. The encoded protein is CAWQTGGLDTEAFF.

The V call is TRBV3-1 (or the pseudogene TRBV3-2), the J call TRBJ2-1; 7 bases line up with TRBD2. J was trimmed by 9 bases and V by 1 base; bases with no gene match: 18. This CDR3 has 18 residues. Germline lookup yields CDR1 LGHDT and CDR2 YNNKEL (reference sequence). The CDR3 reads CASSQGGLPGGPSGEQFF. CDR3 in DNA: TGTGCCAGCAGCCAAGGAGGCCTCCCGGGAGGCCCCAGCGGTGAGCAGTTCTTC.

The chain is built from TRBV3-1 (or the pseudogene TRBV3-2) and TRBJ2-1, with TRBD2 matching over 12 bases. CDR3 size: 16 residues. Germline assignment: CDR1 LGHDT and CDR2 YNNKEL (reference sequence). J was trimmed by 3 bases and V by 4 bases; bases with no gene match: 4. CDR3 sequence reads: CASSRLAGEIYNEQFF. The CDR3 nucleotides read TGTGCCAGCAGCCGACTAGCGGGAGAGATCTACAATGAGCAGTTCTTC.

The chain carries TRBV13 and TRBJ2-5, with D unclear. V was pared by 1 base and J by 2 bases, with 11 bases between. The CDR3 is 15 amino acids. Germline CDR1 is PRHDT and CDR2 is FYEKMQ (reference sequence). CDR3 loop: CASSLEGPGQETQYF. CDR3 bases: TGTGCCAGCAGCTTAGAAGGCCCCGGGCAAGAGACCCAGTACTTC.

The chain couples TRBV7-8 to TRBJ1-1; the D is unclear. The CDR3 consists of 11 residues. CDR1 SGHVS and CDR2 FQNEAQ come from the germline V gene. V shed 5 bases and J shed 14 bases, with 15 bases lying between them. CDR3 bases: TGTGCCAGCAGCCGTCAGAACTCCAGGTTCTTT. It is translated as CASSRQNSRFF. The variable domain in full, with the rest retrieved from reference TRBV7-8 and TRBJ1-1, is GAGVSQSPRYKVAKRGQDVALRCDPISGHVSLFWYQQALGQGPEFLTYFQNEAQLDKSGLPSDRFFAERPEGSVSTLKIQRTQQEDSAVYLCASSRQNSRFFGQGTRLTVV.

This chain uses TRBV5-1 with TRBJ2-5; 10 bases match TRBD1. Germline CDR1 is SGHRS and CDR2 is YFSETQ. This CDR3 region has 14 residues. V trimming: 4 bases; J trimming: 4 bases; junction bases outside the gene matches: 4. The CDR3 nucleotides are TGCGCCAGCAGCCCCAGGACAGGGGGAGAGACCCAGTACTTC. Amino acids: CASSPRTGGETQYF.

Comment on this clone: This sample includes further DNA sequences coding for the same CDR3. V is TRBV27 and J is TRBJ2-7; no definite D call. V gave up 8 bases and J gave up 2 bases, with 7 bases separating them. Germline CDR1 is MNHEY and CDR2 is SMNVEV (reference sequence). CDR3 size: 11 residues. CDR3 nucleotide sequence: TGTGCCAGCTCCTCCCCCTACGAGCAGTACTTC. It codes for CASSSPYEQYF.

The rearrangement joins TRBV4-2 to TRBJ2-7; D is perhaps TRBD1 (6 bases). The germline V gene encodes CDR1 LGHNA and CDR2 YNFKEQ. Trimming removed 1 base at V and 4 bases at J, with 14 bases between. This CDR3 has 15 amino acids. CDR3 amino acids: CASSQVWTAYYEQYF. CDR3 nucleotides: TGTGCCAGCAGCCAAGTCTGGACAGCATATTACGAGCAGTACTTC.

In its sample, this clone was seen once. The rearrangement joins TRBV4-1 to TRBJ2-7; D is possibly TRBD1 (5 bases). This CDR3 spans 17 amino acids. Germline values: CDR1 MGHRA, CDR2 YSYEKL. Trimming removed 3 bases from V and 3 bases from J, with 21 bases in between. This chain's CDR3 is CASSQMGQGRDSYEQYF. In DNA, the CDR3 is TGCGCCAGCAGCCAGATGGGGCAGGGTCGTGATAGCTACGAGCAGTACTTC.

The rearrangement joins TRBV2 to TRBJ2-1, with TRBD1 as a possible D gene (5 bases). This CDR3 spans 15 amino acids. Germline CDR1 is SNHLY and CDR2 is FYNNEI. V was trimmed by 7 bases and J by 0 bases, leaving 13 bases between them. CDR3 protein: CASTRLQGSYNEQFF. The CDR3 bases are TGTGCCAGCACGAGGTTGCAGGGCTCCTACAATGAGCAGTTCTTC.

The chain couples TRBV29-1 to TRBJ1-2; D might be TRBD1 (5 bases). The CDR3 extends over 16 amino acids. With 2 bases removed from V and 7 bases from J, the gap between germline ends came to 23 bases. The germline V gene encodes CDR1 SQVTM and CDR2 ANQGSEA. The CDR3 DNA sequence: TGCAGCGTTGAATCGGGTCCGGGGACTAGTGGGGGTGGCTACACCTTC. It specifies CSVESGPGTSGGGYTF.

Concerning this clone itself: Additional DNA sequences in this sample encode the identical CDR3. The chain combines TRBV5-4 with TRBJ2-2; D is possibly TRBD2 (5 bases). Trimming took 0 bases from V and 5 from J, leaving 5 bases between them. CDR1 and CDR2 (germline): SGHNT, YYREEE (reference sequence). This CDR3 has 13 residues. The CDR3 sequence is CASSLGGTGELFF. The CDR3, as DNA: TGTGCCAGCAGCTTGGGAGGGACCGGGGAGCTGTTTTTT.

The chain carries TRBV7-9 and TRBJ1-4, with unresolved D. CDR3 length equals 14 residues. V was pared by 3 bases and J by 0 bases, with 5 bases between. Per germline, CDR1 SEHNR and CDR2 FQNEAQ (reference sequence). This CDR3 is CASSFRSTNEKLFF. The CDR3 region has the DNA TGTGCCAGCAGCTTTCGGTCAACTAATGAAAAACTGTTTTTT.

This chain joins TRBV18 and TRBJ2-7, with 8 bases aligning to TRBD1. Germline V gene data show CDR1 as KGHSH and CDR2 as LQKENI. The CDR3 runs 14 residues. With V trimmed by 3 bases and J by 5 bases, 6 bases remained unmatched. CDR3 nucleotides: TGTGCCAGCTCACCTGGACAGGGTTACGACGAGCAGTACTTC. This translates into CASSPGQGYDEQYF. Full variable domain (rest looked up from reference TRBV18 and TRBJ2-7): NAGVMQNPRHLVRRRGQEARLRCSPMKGHSHVYWYRQLPEEGLKFMVYLQKENIIDESGMPKERFSAEFPKEGPSILRIQQVVRGDSAAYFCASSPGQGYDEQYFGPGTRLTVT.

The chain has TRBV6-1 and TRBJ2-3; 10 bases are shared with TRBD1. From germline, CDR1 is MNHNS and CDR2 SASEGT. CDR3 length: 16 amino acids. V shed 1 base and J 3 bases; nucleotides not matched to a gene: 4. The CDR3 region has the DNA TGTGCCAGCAGTGAAGAAGGGACAGGGGCAACAGATACGCAGTATTTT. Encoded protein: CASSEEGTGATDTQYF.

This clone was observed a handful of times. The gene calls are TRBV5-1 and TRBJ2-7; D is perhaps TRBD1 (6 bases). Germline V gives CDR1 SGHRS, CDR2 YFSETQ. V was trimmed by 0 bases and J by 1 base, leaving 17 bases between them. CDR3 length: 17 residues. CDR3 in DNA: TGCGCCAGCAGCTTGGAAGCAGTAGGACAGCTTTCCTACGAGCAGTACTTC. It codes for CASSLEAVGQLSYEQYF. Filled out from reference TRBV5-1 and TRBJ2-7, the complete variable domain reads KAGVTQTPRYLIKTRGQQVTLSCSPISGHRSVSWYQQTPGQGLQFLFEYFSETQRNKGNFPGRFSGRQFSNSRSEMNVSTLELGDSALYLCASSLEAVGQLSYEQYFGPGTRLTVT.

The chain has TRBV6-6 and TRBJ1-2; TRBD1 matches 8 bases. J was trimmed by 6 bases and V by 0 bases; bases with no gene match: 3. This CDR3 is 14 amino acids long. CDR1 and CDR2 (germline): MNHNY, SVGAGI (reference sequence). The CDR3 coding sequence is TGTGCCAGCAGTTACTCAGACAGGGGCGATGGCTACACCTTC. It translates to CASSYSDRGDGYTF.

The CDR3 bases are TGCGCCAGCAGCCCGCTTGCGCCCGGGACAGTCAACTATGGCTACACCTTC. Translation: CASSPLAPGTVNYGYTF. The chain carries TRBV5-1 and TRBJ1-2; 7 nucleotides align to TRBD1. V was pared by 4 bases and J by 2 bases, with 14 bases of the junction left unmatched. The CDR3 covers 17 residues. Germline assignment: CDR1 SGHRS and CDR2 YFSETQ.

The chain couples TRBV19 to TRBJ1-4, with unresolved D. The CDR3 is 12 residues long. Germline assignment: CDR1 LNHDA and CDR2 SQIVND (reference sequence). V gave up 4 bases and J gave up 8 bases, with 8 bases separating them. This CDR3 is CASSNSGEKLFF. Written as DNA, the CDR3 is TGTGCCAGTAGTAACAGCGGGGAAAAACTGTTTTTT.

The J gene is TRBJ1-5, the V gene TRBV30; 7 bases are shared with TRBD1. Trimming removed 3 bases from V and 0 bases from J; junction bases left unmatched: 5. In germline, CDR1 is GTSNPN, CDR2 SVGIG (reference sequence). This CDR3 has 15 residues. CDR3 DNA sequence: TGTGCCTGGAGGGGACAGACGACTAGCAATCAGCCCCAGCATTTT. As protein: CAWRGQTTSNQPQHF.

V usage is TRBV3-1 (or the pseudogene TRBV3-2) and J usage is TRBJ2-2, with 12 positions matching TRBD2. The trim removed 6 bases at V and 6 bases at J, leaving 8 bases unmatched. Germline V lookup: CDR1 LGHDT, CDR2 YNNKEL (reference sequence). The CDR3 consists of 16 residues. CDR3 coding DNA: TGTGCCAGCAGACACCTAGCGGGGGGGCCGTCCGGGGAGCTGTTTTTT. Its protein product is CASRHLAGGPSGELFF.

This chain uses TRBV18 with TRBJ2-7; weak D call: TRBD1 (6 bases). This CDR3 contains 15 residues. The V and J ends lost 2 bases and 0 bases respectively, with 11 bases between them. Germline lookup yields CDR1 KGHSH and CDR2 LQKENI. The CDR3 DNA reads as TGTGCCAGCTCACCATTGGGGGCAAGCTCCTACGAGCAGTACTTC. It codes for CASSPLGASSYEQYF.